This T cell receptor (beta chain) was documented in a study of tissue T cells after allogeneic stem cell transplantation. There are a few counts of this clone. Mouse gene names and germline throughout. The read comes to an end 1 residue before the CDR3 does, leaving the germline J gene to fill in the end. Time point in this sample: mouse harvest day 7 after allogeneic transplant. Each mouse received 10^7 T-cell-depleted marrow cells plus 10^6 splenic CD5+ T cells by tail vein. V lost 4 bases and J lost 4; bases outside the gene matches: 3. The CDR3 loop spans 14 amino acids. Germline V lookup: CDR1 SGHSA, CDR2 FRNQAP. CDR3 sequences, V/J genes, frequencies and template counts came from survey-depth TCRbeta sequencing. The protocol was immunoSEQ multiplex PCR, while the TCRdb copy is restricted to in-frame clones and leaves out a portion. Of roughly 6,600 clones in the sample, 40% to 55% are singletons; the top ten hold around 7.5%.

The chain combines TRBV16 with TRBJ2-7; TRBD2 aligns across 11 bases. This clonotype originated in a female BALB/c mouse given C57BL/6 T cells with graft-versus-host disease after an allogeneic hematopoietic cell transplant. The sample taken for sequencing was lymph node tissue. The CDR3 sequence: CASSSDWGGYEQYF. The covered CDR3 bases are TGTGCAAGCAGCTCAGACTGGGGGGGGTATGAACAGTAC.